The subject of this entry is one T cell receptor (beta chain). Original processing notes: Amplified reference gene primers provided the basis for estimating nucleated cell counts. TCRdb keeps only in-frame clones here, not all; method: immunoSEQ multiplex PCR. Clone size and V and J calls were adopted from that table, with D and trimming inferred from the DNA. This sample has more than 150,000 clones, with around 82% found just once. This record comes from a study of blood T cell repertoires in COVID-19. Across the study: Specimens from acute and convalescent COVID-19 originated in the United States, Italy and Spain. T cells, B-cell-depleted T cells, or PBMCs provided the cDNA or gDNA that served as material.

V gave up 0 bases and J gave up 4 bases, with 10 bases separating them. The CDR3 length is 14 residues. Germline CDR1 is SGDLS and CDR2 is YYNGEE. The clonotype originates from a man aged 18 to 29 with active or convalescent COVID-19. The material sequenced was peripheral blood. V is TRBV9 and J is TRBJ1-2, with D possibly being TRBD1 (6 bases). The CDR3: CASSVGGRGYGYTF. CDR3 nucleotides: TGTGCCAGCAGCGTAGGGGGCAGGGGCTATGGCTACACCTTC.